Presented here are 10 T cell receptor beta chains from one specimen sequenced in a study of shared T cell receptors in the human thymus. Generated by immunoSEQ multiplex PCR, the TCRdb table keeps only in-frame clones and is missing some. Among approximately 580,000 clones, about 84% were seen once, and the ten largest hold 0.013%. These same records also appear under a second study, on human thymus T cells.

The specimen was thymocytes. The receptors originated from a boy less than two years old with a congenital heart defect.

This clone appeared a single time. V and J are TRBV2 and TRBJ2-2, with TRBD1 matching over 10 bases. The CDR3 loop spans 15 amino acids. Trimming at V came to 4 bases and at J to 8 bases, leaving 7 bases not matched to a gene. Germline V gene sequence: CDR1 SNHLY, CDR2 FYNNEI. The CDR3 region has the DNA TGTGCCAGCAGTGTACGGACAGGGGGTCAGGGGGAGCTGTTTTTT. It codes for CASSVRTGGQGELFF.

The CDR3 loop is CSVGYRGRLAGVGGNNEQFF. CDR3 nucleotide sequence: TGCAGCGTTGGCTACAGGGGCCGGCTAGCGGGAGTCGGGGGGAACAATGAGCAGTTCTTC. The genes are TRBV29-1 and TRBJ2-1; 10 bases map to TRBD2. This CDR3 is built from 20 residues. V shed 4 bases and J 5 bases; nucleotides not matched to a gene: 23. Per germline, CDR1 SQVTM and CDR2 ANQGSEA.

This chain joins TRBV30 and TRBJ1-5; unclear D gene. CDR3 length: 12 amino acids. Trimming stripped 3 bases from V and 2 bases from J, with 5 bases between. Per the germline V gene, CDR1 is GTSNPN and CDR2 is SVGIG (reference sequence). Here the CDR3 DNA reads TGTGCCTGGAGAAGCGGCAATCAGCCCCAGCATTTT. Translation: CAWRSGNQPQHF.

The chain combines TRBV11-2 with TRBJ2-7; TRBD1 is a possible D gene (5 bases). Trimming left V 5 bases short and J 2 bases short, with 13 bases between. The CDR3 totals 14 residues. Germline V CDR1 and CDR2: SGHAT, FQNNGV. CDR3 loop: CASSPIRGAYEQYF. In DNA form, the CDR3 reads TGTGCCAGCAGCCCCATTAGGGGCGCCTACGAGCAGTACTTC.

The V gene is TRBV28, the J gene TRBJ2-2, with 7 nucleotides matching TRBD2. This CDR3 has 15 amino acids. V lost 5 bases and J lost 6; bases outside the gene matches: 9. Germline V gene sequence: CDR1 MDHEN, CDR2 SYDVKM. The CDR3, as DNA: TGTGCCAGCAGTCCCAAGGGAGGGTTGGCCGGGGAGCTGTTTTTT. It translates to CASSPKGGLAGELFF.

The table lists this clone with a few counts. This chain uses TRBV6-1 with TRBJ1-5, with 8 bases matching TRBD1. The CDR3 runs to 13 residues. The junction had 6 bases not matched to a gene; V was cut back by 7 bases and J by 7 bases. From germline, CDR1 is MNHNS and CDR2 SASEGT. DNA for the CDR3: TGTGCCAGCACACACAGGGGGGAACAGCCCCAGCATTTT. Its translation is CASTHRGEQPQHF.

The V call is TRBV5-1, the J call TRBJ2-1; TRBD2 matches 11 bases. Germline assignment: CDR1 SGHRS and CDR2 YFSETQ. There are 20 residues in the CDR3. Trimming took 4 bases from V and 8 from J; bases not matched to a gene: 23. CDR3 bases: TGCGCCAGCAGCGGGGGGCTGGCTAGCGGGAGGAGCGGCTTGAGCGATGAGCAGTTCTTC. Translated: CASSGGLASGRSGLSDEQFF.

This clone was seen just once. The chain joins TRBV5-1 to TRBJ2-7; 13 bases map to TRBD2. V lost 4 bases to trimming and J lost 0 bases; unmatched junction nucleotides: 4. From germline, CDR1 is SGHRS and CDR2 YFSETQ. This CDR3 has 16 residues. DNA of the CDR3: TGCGCCAGCAGCGTACGACTAGCGGGAGGCTCCTACGAGCAGTACTTC. Its protein is CASSVRLAGGSYEQYF.

This clone appeared a single time. The J gene is TRBJ2-7, the V gene TRBV7-2; TRBD2 matches 8 bases. V was pared by 5 bases and J by 6 bases, with 6 bases of the junction left unmatched. Germline V gene sequence: CDR1 SGHTA, CDR2 FQGNSA. The CDR3 is 13 residues long. The CDR3 loop is CASSVSGKREQYF. CDR3 nucleotide sequence: TGTGCCAGCAGCGTTAGCGGGAAACGCGAGCAGTACTTC.

The chain is built from TRBV9 and TRBJ1-3; 7 bases agree with TRBD1. The V gene end was trimmed by 2 bases and the J gene end by 2 bases; junction bases not matched to a gene: 1. The CDR3 covers 14 residues. Germline assignment: CDR1 SGDLS and CDR2 YYNGEE. The CDR3 DNA is TGTGCCAGCAGCGTGACAGGGACTGGAAACACCATATATTTT. This codes for CASSVTGTGNTIYF.